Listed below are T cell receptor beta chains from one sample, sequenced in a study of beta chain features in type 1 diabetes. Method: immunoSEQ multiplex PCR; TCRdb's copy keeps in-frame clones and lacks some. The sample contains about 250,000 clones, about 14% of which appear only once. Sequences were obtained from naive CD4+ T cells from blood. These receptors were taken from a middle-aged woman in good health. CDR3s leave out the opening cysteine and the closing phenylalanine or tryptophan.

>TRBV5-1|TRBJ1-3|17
ASSLPNDTAGYSGNTIY
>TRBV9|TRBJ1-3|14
ASSVVAWSPGNTIY
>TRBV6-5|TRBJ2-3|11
ASKPTGVGTQY
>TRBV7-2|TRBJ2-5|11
ASTGRDRGAKY
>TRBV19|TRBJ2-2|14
ASTRRITENTGELF
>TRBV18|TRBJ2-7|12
ASSRVGQAYEQY
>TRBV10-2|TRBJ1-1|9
ASGDRTEAF
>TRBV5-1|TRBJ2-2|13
ASSLSGMTTGELF
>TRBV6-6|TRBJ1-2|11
ASSSRAGDGYT
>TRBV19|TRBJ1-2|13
ASSPGRGRDYGYT
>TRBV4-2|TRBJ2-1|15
ASSQDRTSGVYNEQF
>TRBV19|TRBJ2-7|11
ASSSGQRWEQY
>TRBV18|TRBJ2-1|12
ASSPNRDYNEQF
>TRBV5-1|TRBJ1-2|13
ASSLETGGNYGYT
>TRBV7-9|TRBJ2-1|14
ASSLGGRGPGNEQF
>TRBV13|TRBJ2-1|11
ASSGRKVNEQF
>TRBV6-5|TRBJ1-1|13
ASSYSAAMNTEAF
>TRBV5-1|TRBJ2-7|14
ASSFSPTGLSDEQY
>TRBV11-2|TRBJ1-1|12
ASRGLLRGTEAF
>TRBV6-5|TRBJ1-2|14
ASSYPPRTGGYGYT
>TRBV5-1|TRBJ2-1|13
ASSASGGSYNEQF
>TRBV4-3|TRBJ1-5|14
ASSPRSGQGHQPQH
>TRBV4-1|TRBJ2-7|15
ASSQVPPGGRSYEQY
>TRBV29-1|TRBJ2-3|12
SVGGTGSTDTQY